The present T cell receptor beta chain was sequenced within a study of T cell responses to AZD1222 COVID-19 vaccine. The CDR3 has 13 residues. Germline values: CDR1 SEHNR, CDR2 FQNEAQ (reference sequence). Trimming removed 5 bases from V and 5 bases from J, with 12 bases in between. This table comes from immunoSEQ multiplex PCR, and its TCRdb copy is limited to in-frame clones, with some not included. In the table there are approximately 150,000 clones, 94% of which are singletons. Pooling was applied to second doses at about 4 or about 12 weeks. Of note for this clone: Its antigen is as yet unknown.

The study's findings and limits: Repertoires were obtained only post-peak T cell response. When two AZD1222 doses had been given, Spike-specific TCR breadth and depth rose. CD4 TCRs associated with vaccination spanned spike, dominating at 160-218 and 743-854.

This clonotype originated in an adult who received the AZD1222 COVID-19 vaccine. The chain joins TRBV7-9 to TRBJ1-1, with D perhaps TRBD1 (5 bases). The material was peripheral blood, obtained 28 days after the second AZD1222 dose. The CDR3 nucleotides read TGTGCCAGCAGCCCCCTCAGGGATACTGAAGCTTTCTTT. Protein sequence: CASSPLRDTEAFF.